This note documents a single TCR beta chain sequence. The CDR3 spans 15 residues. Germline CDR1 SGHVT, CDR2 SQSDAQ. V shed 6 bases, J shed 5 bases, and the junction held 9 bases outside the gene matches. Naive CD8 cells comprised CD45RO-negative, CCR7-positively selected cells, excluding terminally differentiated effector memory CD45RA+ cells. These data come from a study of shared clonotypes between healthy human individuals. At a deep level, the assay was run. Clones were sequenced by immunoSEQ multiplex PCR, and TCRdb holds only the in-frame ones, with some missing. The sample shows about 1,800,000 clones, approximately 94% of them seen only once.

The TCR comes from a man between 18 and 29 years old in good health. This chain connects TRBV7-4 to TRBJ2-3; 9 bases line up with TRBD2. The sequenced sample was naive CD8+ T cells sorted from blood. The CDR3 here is CASRLAGGYGDTQYF. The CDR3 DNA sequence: TGTGCCAGCAGGTTGGCGGGGGGGTACGGAGATACGCAGTATTTT.